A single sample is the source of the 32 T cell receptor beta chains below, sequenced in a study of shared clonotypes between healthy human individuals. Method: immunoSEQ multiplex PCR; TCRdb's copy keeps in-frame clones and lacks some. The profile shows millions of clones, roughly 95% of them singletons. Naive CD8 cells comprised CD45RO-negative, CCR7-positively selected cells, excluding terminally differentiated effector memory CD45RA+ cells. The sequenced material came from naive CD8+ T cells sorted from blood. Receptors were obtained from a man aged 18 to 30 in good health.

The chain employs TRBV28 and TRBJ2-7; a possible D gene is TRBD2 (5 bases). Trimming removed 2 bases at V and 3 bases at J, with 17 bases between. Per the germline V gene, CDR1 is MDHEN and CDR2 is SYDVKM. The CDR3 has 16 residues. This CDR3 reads CASSLPTGINSYEQYF. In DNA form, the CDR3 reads TGTGCCAGCAGTTTACCGACGGGAATTAACAGCTACGAGCAGTACTTC. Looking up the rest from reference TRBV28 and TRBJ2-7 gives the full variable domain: DVKVTQSSRYLVKRTGEKVFLECVQDMDHENMFWYRQDPGLGLRLIYFSYDVKMKEKGDIPEGYSVSREKKERFSLILESASTNQTSMYLCASSLPTGINSYEQYFGPGTRLTVT.

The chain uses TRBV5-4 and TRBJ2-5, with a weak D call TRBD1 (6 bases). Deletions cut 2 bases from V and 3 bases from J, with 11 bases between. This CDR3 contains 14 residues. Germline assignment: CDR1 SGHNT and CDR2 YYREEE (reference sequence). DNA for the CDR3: TGTGCCAGCAGCTTTTCGGACAGAGAAGAGACCCAGTACTTC. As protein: CASSFSDREETQYF.

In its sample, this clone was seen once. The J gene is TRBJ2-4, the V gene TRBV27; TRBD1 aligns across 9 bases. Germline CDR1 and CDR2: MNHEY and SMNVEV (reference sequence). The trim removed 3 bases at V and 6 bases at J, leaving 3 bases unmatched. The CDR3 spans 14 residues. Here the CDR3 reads CASSFQGQGNIQYF. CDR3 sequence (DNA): TGTGCCAGCAGTTTCCAGGGACAGGGAAACATTCAGTACTTC.

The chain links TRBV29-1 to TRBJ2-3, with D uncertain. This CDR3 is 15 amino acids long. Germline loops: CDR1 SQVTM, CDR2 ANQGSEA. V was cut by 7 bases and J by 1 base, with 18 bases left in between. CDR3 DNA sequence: TGCAGCGCAGAGAGAGGTTTTGGGGGCACAGATACGCAGTATTTT. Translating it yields CSAERGFGGTDTQYF.

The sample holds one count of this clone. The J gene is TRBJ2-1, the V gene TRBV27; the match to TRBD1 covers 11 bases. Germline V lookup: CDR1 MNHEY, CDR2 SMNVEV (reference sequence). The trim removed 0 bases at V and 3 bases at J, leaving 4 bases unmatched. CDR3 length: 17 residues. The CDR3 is CASSLSAGTGGYNEQFF. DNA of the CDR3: TGTGCCAGCAGTTTATCGGCCGGGACAGGGGGCTACAATGAGCAGTTCTTC.

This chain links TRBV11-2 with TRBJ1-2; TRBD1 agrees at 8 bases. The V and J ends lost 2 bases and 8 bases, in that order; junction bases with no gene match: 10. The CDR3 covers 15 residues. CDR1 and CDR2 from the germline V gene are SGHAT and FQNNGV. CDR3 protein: CASSLSPDRVEGYTF. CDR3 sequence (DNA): TGTGCCAGCAGCTTATCCCCGGACAGGGTTGAAGGCTACACCTTC.

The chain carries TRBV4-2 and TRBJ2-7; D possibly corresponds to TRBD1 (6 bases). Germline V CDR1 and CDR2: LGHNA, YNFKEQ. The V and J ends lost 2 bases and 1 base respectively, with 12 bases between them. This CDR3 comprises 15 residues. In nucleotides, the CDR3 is TGTGCCAGCAGCCAACATCCAGGGGCTTCCTACGAGCAGTACTTC. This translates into CASSQHPGASYEQYF.

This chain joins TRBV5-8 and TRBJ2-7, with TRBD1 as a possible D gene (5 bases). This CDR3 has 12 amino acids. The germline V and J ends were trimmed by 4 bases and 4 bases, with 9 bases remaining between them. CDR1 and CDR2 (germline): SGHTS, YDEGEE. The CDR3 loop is CASSADSYEQYF. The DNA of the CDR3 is TGTGCCAGCAGCGCTGACAGTTACGAGCAGTACTTC. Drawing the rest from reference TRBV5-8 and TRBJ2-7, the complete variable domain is EAGVTQSPTHLIKTRGQQATLRCSPISGHTSVYWYQQALGLGLQFLLWYDEGEERNRGNFPPRFSGRQFPNYSSELNVNALELEDSALYLCASSADSYEQYFGPGTRLTVT.

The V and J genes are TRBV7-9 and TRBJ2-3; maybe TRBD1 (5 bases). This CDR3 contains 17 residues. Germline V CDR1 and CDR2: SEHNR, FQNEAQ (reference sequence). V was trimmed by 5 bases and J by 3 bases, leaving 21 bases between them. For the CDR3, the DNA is TGTGCCAGCAGCGGTGACAGACGTTTTATCGGGACAGATACGCAGTATTTT. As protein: CASSGDRRFIGTDTQYF.

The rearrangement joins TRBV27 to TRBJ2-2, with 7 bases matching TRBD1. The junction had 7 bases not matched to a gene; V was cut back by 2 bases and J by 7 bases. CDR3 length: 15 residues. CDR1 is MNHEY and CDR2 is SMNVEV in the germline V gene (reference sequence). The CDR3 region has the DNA TGTGCCAGCAGTTTAGCAGGGGGAAGGGTCGGGGAGCTGTTTTTT. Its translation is CASSLAGGRVGELFF.

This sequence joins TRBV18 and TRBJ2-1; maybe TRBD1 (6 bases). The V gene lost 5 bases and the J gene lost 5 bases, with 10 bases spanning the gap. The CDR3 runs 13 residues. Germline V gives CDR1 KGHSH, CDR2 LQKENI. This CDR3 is CASSTYRDNEQFF. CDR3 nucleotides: TGTGCCAGCTCAACCTACAGGGACAATGAGCAGTTCTTC.

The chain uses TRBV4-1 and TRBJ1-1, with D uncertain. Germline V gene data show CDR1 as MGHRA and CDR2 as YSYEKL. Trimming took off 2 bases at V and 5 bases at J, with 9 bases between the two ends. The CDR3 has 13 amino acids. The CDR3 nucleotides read TGCGCCAGCAGCCAAAAAATAGGGACTGAAGCTTTCTTT. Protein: CASSQKIGTEAFF.

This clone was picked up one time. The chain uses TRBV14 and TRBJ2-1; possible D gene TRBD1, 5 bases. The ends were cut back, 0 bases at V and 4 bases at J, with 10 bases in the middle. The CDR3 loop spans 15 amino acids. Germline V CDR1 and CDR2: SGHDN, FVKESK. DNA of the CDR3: TGTGCCAGCAGCCAAGATACAGGTTTTTACAATGAGCAGTTCTTC. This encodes CASSQDTGFYNEQFF. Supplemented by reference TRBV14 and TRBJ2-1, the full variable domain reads EAGVTQFPSHSVIEKGQTVTLRCDPISGHDNLYWYRRVMGKEIKFLLHFVKESKQDESGMPNNRFLAERTGGTYSTLKVQPAELEDSGVYFCASSQDTGFYNEQFFGPGTRLTVL.

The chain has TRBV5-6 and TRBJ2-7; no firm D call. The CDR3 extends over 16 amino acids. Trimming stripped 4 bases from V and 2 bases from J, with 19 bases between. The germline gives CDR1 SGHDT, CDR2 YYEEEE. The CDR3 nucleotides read TGTGCCAGCAGCGGGAACGTAGGATACCTTGCCTACGAGCAGTACTTC. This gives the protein CASSGNVGYLAYEQYF.

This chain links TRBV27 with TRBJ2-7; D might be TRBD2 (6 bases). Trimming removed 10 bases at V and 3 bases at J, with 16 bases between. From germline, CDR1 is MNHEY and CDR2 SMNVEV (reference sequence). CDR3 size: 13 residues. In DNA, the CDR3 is TGTGCCACCGCGCCGGGACTGGGCTACGAGCAGTACTTC. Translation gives CATAPGLGYEQYF.

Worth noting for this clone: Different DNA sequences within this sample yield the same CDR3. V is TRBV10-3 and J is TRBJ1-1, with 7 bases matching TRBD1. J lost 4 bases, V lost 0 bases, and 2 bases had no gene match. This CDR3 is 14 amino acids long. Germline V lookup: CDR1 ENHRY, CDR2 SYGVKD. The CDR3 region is CAISESPGGTEAFF. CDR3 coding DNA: TGTGCCATCAGTGAGTCGCCAGGGGGCACTGAAGCTTTCTTT.

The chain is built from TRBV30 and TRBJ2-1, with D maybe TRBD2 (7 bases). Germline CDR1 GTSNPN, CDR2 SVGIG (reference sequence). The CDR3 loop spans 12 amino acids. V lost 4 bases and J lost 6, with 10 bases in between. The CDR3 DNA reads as TGTGCCTGGACGGGGGGCCCCAATGAGCAGTTCTTC. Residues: CAWTGGPNEQFF.

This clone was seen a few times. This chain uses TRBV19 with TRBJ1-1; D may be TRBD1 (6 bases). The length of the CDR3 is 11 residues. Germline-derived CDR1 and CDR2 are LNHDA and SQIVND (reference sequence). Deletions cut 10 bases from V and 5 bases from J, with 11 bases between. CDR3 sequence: CAIIQGTEAFF. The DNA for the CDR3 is TGTGCCATTATCCAGGGGACTGAAGCTTTCTTT.

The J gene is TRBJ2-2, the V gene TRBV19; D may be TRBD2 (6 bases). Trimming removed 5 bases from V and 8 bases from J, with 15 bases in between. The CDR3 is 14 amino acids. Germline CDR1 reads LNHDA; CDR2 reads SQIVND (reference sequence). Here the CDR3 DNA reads TGTGCCAGTAGTGGGGACTGGGGTAAAGGGGAGCTGTTTTTT. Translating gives CASSGDWGKGELFF.

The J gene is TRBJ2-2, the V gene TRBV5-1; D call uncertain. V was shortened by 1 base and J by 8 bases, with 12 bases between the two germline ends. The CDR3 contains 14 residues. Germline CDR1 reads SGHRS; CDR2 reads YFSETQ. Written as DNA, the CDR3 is TGCGCCAGCAGCTTGTTCGTGGCAGAGGGGGAGCTGTTTTTT. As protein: CASSLFVAEGELFF.

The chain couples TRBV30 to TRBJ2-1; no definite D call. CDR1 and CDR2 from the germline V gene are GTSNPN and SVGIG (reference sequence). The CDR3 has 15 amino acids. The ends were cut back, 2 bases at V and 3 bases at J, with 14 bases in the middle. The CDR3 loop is CAWSSPVGIYNEQFF. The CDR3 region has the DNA TGTGCCTGGAGTTCCCCCGTTGGTATCTACAATGAGCAGTTCTTC.

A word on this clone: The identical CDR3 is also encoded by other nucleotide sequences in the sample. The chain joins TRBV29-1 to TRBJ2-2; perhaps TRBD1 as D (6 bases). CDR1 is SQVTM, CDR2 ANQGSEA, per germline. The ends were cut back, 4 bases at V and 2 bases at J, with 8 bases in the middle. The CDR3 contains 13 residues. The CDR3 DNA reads TGCAGCGTTGGGACAGTCAACACCGGGGAGCTGTTTTTT. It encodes CSVGTVNTGELFF.

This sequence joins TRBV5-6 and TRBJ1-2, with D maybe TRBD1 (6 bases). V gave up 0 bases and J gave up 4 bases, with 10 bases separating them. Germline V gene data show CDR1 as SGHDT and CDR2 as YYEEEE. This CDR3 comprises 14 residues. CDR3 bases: TGTGCCAGCAGCTTGGGAGGACAGCTCTATGGCTACACCTTC. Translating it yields CASSLGGQLYGYTF.

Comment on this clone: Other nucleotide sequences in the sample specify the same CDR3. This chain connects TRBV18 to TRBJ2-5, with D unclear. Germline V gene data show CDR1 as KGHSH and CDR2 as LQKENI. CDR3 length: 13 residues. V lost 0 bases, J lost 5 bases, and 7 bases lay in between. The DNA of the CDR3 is TGTGCCAGCTCACCACCCGTGGGGGAGACCCAGTACTTC. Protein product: CASSPPVGETQYF.

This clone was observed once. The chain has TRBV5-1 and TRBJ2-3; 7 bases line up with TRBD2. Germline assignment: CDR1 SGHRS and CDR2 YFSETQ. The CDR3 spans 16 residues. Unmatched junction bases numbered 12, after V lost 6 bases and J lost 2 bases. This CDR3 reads CASTPGWDYATDTQYF. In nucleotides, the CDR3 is TGCGCCAGCACCCCAGGATGGGACTACGCCACAGATACGCAGTATTTT. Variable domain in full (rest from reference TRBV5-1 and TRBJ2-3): KAGVTQTPRYLIKTRGQQVTLSCSPISGHRSVSWYQQTPGQGLQFLFEYFSETQRNKGNFPGRFSGRQFSNSRSEMNVSTLELGDSALYLCASTPGWDYATDTQYFGPGTRLTVL.

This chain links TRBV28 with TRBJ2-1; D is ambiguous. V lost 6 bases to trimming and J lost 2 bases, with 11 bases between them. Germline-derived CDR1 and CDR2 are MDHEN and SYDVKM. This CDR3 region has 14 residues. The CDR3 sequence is CASSPLAAYNEQFF. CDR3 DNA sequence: TGTGCCAGCAGCCCACTCGCTGCCTACAATGAGCAGTTCTTC. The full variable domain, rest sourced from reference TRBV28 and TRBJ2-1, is DVKVTQSSRYLVKRTGEKVFLECVQDMDHENMFWYRQDPGLGLRLIYFSYDVKMKEKGDIPEGYSVSREKKERFSLILESASTNQTSMYLCASSPLAAYNEQFFGPGTRLTVL.

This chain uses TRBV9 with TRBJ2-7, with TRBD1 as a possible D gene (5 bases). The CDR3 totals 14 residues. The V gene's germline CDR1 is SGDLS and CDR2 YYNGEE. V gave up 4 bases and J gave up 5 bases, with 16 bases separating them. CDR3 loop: CASSRDGRVHEQYF. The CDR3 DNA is TGTGCCAGCAGCAGAGACGGCAGGGTTCACGAGCAGTACTTC.

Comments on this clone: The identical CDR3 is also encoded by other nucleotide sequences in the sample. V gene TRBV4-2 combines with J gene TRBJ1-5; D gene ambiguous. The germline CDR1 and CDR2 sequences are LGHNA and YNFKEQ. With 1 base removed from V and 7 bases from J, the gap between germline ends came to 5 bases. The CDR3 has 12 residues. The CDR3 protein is CASSQGGQPQHF. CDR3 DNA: TGTGCCAGCAGCCAAGGAGGGCAGCCCCAGCATTTT.

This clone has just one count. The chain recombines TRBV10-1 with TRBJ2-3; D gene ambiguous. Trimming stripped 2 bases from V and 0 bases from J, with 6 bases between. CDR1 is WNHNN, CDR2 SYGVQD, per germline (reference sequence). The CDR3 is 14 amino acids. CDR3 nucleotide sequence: TGCGCCAGCAGTGAGCTGGGGAGCACAGATACGCAGTATTTT. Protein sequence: CASSELGSTDTQYF.

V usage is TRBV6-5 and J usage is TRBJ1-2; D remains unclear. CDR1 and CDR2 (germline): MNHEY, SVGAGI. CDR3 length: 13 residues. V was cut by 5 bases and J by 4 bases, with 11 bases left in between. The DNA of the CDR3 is TGTGCCAGCAGTGACGGGATCTCCTATGGCTACACCTTC. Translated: CASSDGISYGYTF.

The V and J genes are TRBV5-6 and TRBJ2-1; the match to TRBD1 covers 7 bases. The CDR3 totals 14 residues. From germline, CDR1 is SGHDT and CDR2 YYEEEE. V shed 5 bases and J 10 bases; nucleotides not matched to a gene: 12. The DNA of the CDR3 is TGTGCCAGCAGTTTGACGGACAGGCCCAACGAGCAGTTCTTC. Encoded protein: CASSLTDRPNEQFF.

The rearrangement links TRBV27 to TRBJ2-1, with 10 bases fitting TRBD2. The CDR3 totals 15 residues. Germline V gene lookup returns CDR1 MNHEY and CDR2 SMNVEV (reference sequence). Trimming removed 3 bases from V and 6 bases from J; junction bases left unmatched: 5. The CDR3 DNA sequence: TGTGCCAGCAGTTTTTTGGGACTAGCGATCAATGAGCAGTTCTTC. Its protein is CASSFLGLAINEQFF.